This T cell receptor beta chain was observed in a study of blood T cell repertoires in COVID-19. Whole-study context: Sites in the United States, Italy and Spain provided acute and convalescent COVID-19 samples. T cells, B-cell-depleted T cells, or PBMCs provided the cDNA or gDNA that served as material.

The V gene lost 7 bases and the J gene lost 7 bases, with 10 bases spanning the gap. CDR1 and CDR2 (germline): LGHDT, YNNKEL (reference sequence). This CDR3 has 11 amino acids. All recovered Cohort 3 donors got two negative PCRs, got clearance, or saw symptom resolution. In the study's own analysis: Nucleated cell counts were estimated from reference gene primer amplification. The table came from immunoSEQ multiplex PCR; TCRdb's copy has only in-frame clones and leaves some out. V and J calls and clone size are those listed in that table; D and trimming were worked out from the DNA. The sample contains approximately 190,000 clones, roughly four fifths of which appear only once.

The material sequenced was PBMCs or T cells enriched from blood (not recorded which). This receptor was obtained from a middle-aged man who had recovered from COVID-19. The chain employs TRBV3-1 (or the pseudogene TRBV3-2) and TRBJ2-5, with D perhaps matching TRBD2 (5 bases). In nucleotides, the CDR3 is TGTGCCAGCATGAATCGGGGGACCCAGTACTTC. Protein product: CASMNRGTQYF.